This entry concerns a single TCR beta chain. Its antigen is unidentified. Constant-segment primers served in 5'RACE that generated TCR alpha and TCR beta cDNA libraries bearing sample barcodes and UMIs. Each CDR3 protein is one row after TCRdb ran MiXCR on the 5' RACE reads. The sample includes just under 350,000 distinct CDR3 sequences, 13% of them seen just once. The V gene's germline CDR1 is SQVTM and CDR2 ANQGSEA. V was pared by 1 base and J by 1 base, with 10 bases between. The CDR3 runs 14 residues. The data stem from a study of T-cell memory formation after mild COVID-19. Study-level results: Among contracting clones, CD4+ were mainly CM/EM and CD8+ enriched in EMRA. In pre-infection memory, a portion of responding clones appeared, which suggested that cross-reactive memory joined.

This sequence originates from a man younger than 30 who had mild COVID-19 (a few samples of this study predate the infection). Cell type and time point are not known. Sequenced sample: PBMCs or a T cell subset sorted from them (not recorded which). The rearrangement links TRBV29-1 to TRBJ1-1, with D unresolved. CDR3 nucleotide sequence: TGCAGCGTTGAAGCGCCGCGGGAGAACACTGAAGCTTTCTTT. Amino acid sequence: CSVEAPRENTEAFF.